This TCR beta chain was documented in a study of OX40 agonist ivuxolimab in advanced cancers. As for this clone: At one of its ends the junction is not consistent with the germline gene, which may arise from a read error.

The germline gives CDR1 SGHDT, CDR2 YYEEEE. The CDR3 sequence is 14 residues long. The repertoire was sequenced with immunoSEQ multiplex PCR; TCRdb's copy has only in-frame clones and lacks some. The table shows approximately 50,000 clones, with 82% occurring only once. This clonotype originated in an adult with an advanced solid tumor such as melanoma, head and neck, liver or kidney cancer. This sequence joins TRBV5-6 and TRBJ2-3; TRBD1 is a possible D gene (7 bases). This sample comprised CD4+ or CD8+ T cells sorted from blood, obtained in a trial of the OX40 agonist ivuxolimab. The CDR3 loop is CASSRPLEGARWHF. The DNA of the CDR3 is TGTGCCAGCAGCCGCCCCCTGGAGGGGGCCAGGTGGCATTTT.